Listed below are T cell receptor beta chains from one sample, sequenced in a study of beta chain features in type 1 diabetes. Clones were sequenced by immunoSEQ multiplex PCR, and TCRdb holds only the in-frame ones, with some missing. There are 35,000 to 45,000 clones in the sample; 55% to 70% occur only once, and roughly 2% lies in the top ten. The sample was Tregs from blood. Source of these receptors: a woman in her twenties or thirties in good health. CDR3s include the opening cysteine and the closing phenylalanine or tryptophan. Each record gives: CDR3 DNA, CDR3 protein, clone size, J gene, V gene, D gene. D genes are given only for firm matches. Rows may omit the clone size; those that give it use once, few, many or a size class.

DNA: TGTGCCAGCAGCTCAGAACTAGCGGGGCTTTACAATGAGCAGTTCTTC
CDR3: CASSSELAGLYNEQFF
size: NA
J: TRBJ2-1
V: TRBV7-9
D: TRBD2

DNA: TGTGCCAGCAGCGCCCGGACAGGCCAAGAGACCCAGTACTTC
CDR3: CASSARTGQETQYF
size: NA
J: TRBJ2-5
V: TRBV7-2
D: TRBD1

DNA: TGTGCCAGCACCAATAACCAGGGGGCAAGTGGCTACACCTTC
CDR3: CASTNNQGASGYTF
size: NA
J: TRBJ1-2
V: TRBV6-5
D: TRBD1

DNA: TGTGCCAGCTCACCGCTGGGACTAGCGGGAGATTACGAGCAGTACTTC
CDR3: CASSPLGLAGDYEQYF
size: NA
J: TRBJ2-7
V: TRBV18
D: TRBD2

DNA: TGCAGCGTAGGACGGGACAGGGGGCTTAGTGAGCAGTACTTC
CDR3: CSVGRDRGLSEQYF
size: NA
J: TRBJ2-7
V: TRBV29-1
D: TRBD1

DNA: TGTGCCAGCAGGGGAGGGGGTAGAAGCTACGAGCAGTACTTC
CDR3: CASRGGGRSYEQYF
size: NA
J: TRBJ2-7
V: TRBV28
D: NA

DNA: TGCAGCGTGGAAGGGGGACAGGGATACTATGGCTACACCTTC
CDR3: CSVEGGQGYYGYTF
size: NA
J: TRBJ1-2
V: TRBV29-1
D: TRBD1

DNA: TGTGCCTGGAGTAAACAGGACTACACAGATACGCAGTATTTT
CDR3: CAWSKQDYTDTQYF
size: NA
J: TRBJ2-3
V: TRBV30
D: NA

DNA: TGTGCCAGCAGCTTACTCCAGCGGGATCCCCCAGATACGCAGTATTTT
CDR3: CASSLLQRDPPDTQYF
size: NA
J: TRBJ2-3
V: TRBV7-9
D: TRBD2

DNA: TGTGCCAGCAGCTCGCGTGGGGGTGGTAGACAGGACACTGAAGCTTTCTTT
CDR3: CASSSRGGGRQDTEAFF
size: few
J: TRBJ1-1
V: TRBV7-3
D: NA

DNA: TGTGCCAGCAGCTTACGTGGCGGGGAGAGGGGAAACCAAGAGACCCAGTACTTC
CDR3: CASSLRGGERGNQETQYF
size: few
J: TRBJ2-5
V: TRBV7-3
D: NA

DNA: TGTGCCAGCAGTCTCCTTGCCGATGCGGGATCACTCAATGAGCAGTTCTTC
CDR3: CASSLLADAGSLNEQFF
size: NA
J: TRBJ2-1
V: TRBV28
D: NA

DNA: TGTGCCAGCACCCGCTCAGACTACCTCACAGATACGCAGTATTTT
CDR3: CASTRSDYLTDTQYF
size: once
J: TRBJ2-3
V: TRBV28
D: NA

DNA: TGTGCCTGGACATTCATAAAACAGGGGACTGGCTACAATGAGCAGTTCTTC
CDR3: CAWTFIKQGTGYNEQFF
size: NA
J: TRBJ2-1
V: TRBV30
D: NA

DNA: TGCGCCAGCAGCCACTTGACTAGCGGGATCGGCAATGAGCAGTTCTTC
CDR3: CASSHLTSGIGNEQFF
size: NA
J: TRBJ2-1
V: TRBV4-3
D: TRBD2

DNA: TGTGCCATCAGTGAGCCGGGACATGAATACGAGCAGTACTTC
CDR3: CAISEPGHEYEQYF
size: NA
J: TRBJ2-7
V: TRBV10-3
D: NA

DNA: TGTGCCAGCAGCCCCGGGACTAGCGGAACCTCATACAATGAGCAGTTCTTC
CDR3: CASSPGTSGTSYNEQFF
size: NA
J: TRBJ2-1
V: TRBV7-9
D: TRBD2

DNA: TGCGCCAGCAGCCTCGCCGGGACACAGGGGGGCTACACCTTC
CDR3: CASSLAGTQGGYTF
size: few
J: TRBJ1-2
V: TRBV5-1
D: TRBD1

DNA: TGTGCCAGCAGCTTTGGACAGACTGGGGCCAACGTCCTGACTTTC
CDR3: CASSFGQTGANVLTF
size: few
J: TRBJ2-6
V: TRBV7-2
D: NA

DNA: TGTGCCAGCAGCCTCTATTGGACAGGGAATAATGAGCAGTTCTTC
CDR3: CASSLYWTGNNEQFF
size: NA
J: TRBJ2-1
V: TRBV6-5
D: TRBD1